The clone carrying this T cell receptor (beta chain) was seen more than once but under ten times. Antigen specificity is unknown. A multiplex PCR was run with 60 Vbeta primers and 13 Jbeta primers. Only in-frame clones appear in the TCRdb table, and some are missing; sequencing was by immunoSEQ multiplex PCR. The sample lists some 140,000 clones; approximately 74% were seen once. Trimming cost V 2 bases and J 2 bases; bases outside gene matches: 2. CDR3 length equals 14 residues. Germline assignment: CDR1 GTSNPN and CDR2 SVGIG (reference sequence). These data originate in a study of cytomegalovirus exposure and HLA in healthy donors. Points from the study as a whole: The study designated roughly 160 TCR beta chains cytomegalovirus-associated. Upon later analysis, HLA-associated TCR beta chains proved more clonally expanded than other, equally common chains. In a later analysis, across HLA loci, associated TCR counts were highest for DRB1, lowest for HLA-C.

The chain joins TRBV30 to TRBJ1-5; 8 bases agree with TRBD1. This TCR was sampled from a man between 25 and 39 years old in good health and CMV-seronegative. Sequences were obtained from PBMCs. Here the CDR3 DNA reads TGTGCCTGGAGTAAGACAGGGGGCAATCAGCCCCAGCATTTT. Protein product: CAWSKTGGNQPQHF.